A single sample gave rise to the 32 T cell receptor beta chains below, sequenced in a study of T cell responses to AZD1222 COVID-19 vaccine. Generated by immunoSEQ multiplex PCR, the TCRdb table keeps only in-frame clones and is missing some. The table shows roughly 200,000 clones, with roughly 94% occurring only once. The starting material was peripheral blood, obtained 28 days after the second dose of the MenACWY control vaccine. These receptor sequences come from an adult who received the MenACWY meningococcal vaccine as a control.

The J gene is TRBJ1-5, the V gene TRBV7-9, with D perhaps TRBD1 (5 bases). Trimming took off 3 bases at V and 0 bases at J, with 9 bases between the two ends. The CDR3 covers 15 residues. CDR1 is SEHNR and CDR2 is FQNEAQ in the germline V gene (reference sequence). CDR3 protein: CASSLGQGSNQPQHF. CDR3 coding DNA: TGTGCCAGCAGCTTGGGTCAGGGTAGCAATCAGCCCCAGCATTTT.

The chain employs TRBV18 and TRBJ1-1; D not certain. Trimming took off 3 bases at V and 5 bases at J, with 4 bases between the two ends. This CDR3 is 11 amino acids long. CDR1 KGHSH and CDR2 LQKENI come from the germline V gene. The CDR3: CASSPNTEAFF. The CDR3 DNA is TGTGCCAGCTCACCGAATACTGAAGCTTTCTTT.

The gene calls are TRBV28 and TRBJ1-1; D gene unclear. Germline V gives CDR1 MDHEN, CDR2 SYDVKM. The ends were cut back, 2 bases at V and 0 bases at J, with 1 base in the middle. This CDR3 comprises 12 residues. DNA of the CDR3: TGTGCCAGCAGTTTAATGAACACTGAAGCTTTCTTT. Amino acids: CASSLMNTEAFF.

The genes are TRBV4-1 and TRBJ2-7; tentative D call: TRBD2 (6 bases). Trimming left V 4 bases short and J 3 bases short, with 16 bases between. The germline V gene has CDR1 MGHRA and CDR2 YSYEKL. The CDR3 extends over 15 amino acids. This chain's CDR3 is CASSPAGRHDYEQYF. Written as DNA, the CDR3 is TGCGCCAGCAGCCCAGCAGGGAGGCATGACTACGAGCAGTACTTC.

This chain joins TRBV28 and TRBJ1-2, with 7 bases lining up with TRBD1. With V trimmed by 10 bases and J by 8 bases, 19 bases remained unmatched. Germline CDR1 MDHEN, CDR2 SYDVKM. This CDR3 has 15 residues. In DNA form, the CDR3 reads TGTGCCACCCTACCGGGGGGGACAGCCTTTTCAGGCTACACCTTC. Protein product: CATLPGGTAFSGYTF.

The chain recombines TRBV4-2 with TRBJ2-7; 8 bases agree with TRBD2. V was pared by 4 bases and J by 2 bases, with 7 bases of the junction left unmatched. This CDR3 comprises 15 residues. Germline CDR1 reads LGHNA; CDR2 reads YNFKEQ. The CDR3 sequence: CASSRSGVFTYEQYF. The CDR3 DNA follows: TGTGCCAGCAGCCGTAGCGGGGTATTCACCTACGAGCAGTACTTC.

The chain is built from TRBV7-3 and TRBJ2-7, with a possible D match to TRBD2 (6 bases). The CDR3 consists of 13 residues. The germline V gene has CDR1 SGHTA and CDR2 FQGTGA. V lost 2 bases, J lost 3 bases, and 8 bases lay in between. The CDR3 loop is CASSLYSGYEQYF. In DNA, the CDR3 is TGTGCCAGCAGCTTATATAGCGGCTACGAGCAGTACTTC. The complete variable domain, with remaining parts taken from reference TRBV7-3 and TRBJ2-7, reads GAGVSQTPSNKVTEKGKYVELRCDPISGHTALYWYRQSLGQGPEFLIYFQGTGAADDSGLPNDRFFAVRPEGSVSTLKIQRTERGDSAVYLCASSLYSGYEQYFGPGTRLTVT.

V and J are TRBV28 and TRBJ2-6; possible D gene TRBD2, 5 bases. CDR1 and CDR2 (germline): MDHEN, SYDVKM. Trimming stripped 9 bases from V and 0 bases from J, with 9 bases between. The CDR3 contains 14 residues. The CDR3 spells CASRTVSGANVLTF. The CDR3 DNA follows: TGTGCCAGTCGGACTGTCTCTGGGGCCAACGTCCTGACTTTC. The entire variable domain, with the rest obtained from reference TRBV28 and TRBJ2-6, is as follows: DVKVTQSSRYLVKRTGEKVFLECVQDMDHENMFWYRQDPGLGLRLIYFSYDVKMKEKGDIPEGYSVSREKKERFSLILESASTNQTSMYLCASRTVSGANVLTFGAGSRLTVL.

This chain connects TRBV10-3 to TRBJ1-3; the D is unclear. This CDR3 region has 15 residues. Germline CDR1 is ENHRY and CDR2 is SYGVKD. Trimming pared 0 bases from V and 0 bases from J, leaving 6 bases between. Written as DNA, the CDR3 is TGTGCCATCAGTGAGTCTCGGGACTCTGGAAACACCATATATTTT. This sequence encodes CAISESRDSGNTIYF.

V is TRBV18 and J is TRBJ2-2, with D unclear. This CDR3 is 15 amino acids long. CDR1 and CDR2 from the germline V gene are KGHSH and LQKENI. V was trimmed by 3 bases and J by 0 bases, leaving 8 bases between them. CDR3 region: CASSPEHTNTGELFF. The CDR3 bases are TGTGCCAGCTCACCGGAACATACGAACACCGGGGAGCTGTTTTTT.

V is TRBV2 and J is TRBJ2-7, with a possible D match to TRBD2 (5 bases). Germline V gives CDR1 SNHLY, CDR2 FYNNEI. This CDR3 has 11 residues. Between the trimmed V and J ends, which lost 8 bases and 6 bases, there was a span of 11 bases. The CDR3 DNA follows: TGTGCCAGCCAGGAGGCTCGCGAGCAGTACTTC. It translates to CASQEAREQYF.

The chain employs TRBV7-3 and TRBJ2-1; D gene unclear. From germline, CDR1 is SGHTA and CDR2 FQGTGA. Trimming cost V 3 bases and J 7 bases, with 10 bases left between them. The CDR3 extends over 13 amino acids. CDR3 protein: CASSLTRINEQFF. DNA of the CDR3: TGTGCCAGCAGCTTGACACGGATAAATGAGCAGTTCTTC.

This chain uses TRBV18 with TRBJ1-2; maybe TRBD1 (5 bases). The V end lost 0 bases, the J end lost 1 base, and 9 bases lay between the germline ends. The germline CDR1 and CDR2 sequences are KGHSH and LQKENI. This CDR3 contains 15 residues. CDR3 bases: TGTGCCAGCTCACCACCGTTGACAGTTAACTATGGCTACACCTTC. Translation gives CASSPPLTVNYGYTF.

This clone showed up just once. V and J are TRBV21-1 and TRBJ2-7; the D call TRBD1 from the table was never checked on the DNA. TRBV21-1 constitutes a pseudogene. The CDR3 is 14 amino acids. Here the CDR3 DNA reads TGTGCCAGCAGCAAAGAACAGGGGTCCTACGAGCAGTACTTC. Translating gives CASSKEQGSYEQYF.

The chain is built from TRBV5-4 and TRBJ1-1; maybe TRBD1 (6 bases). The CDR3 covers 15 residues. CDR1 and CDR2 from the germline V gene are SGHNT and YYREEE (reference sequence). V was shortened by 3 bases and J by 0 bases, with 12 bases between the two germline ends. This CDR3 reads CASSSLDRMNTEAFF. CDR3 bases: TGTGCCAGCAGCTCCTTAGACAGGATGAACACTGAAGCTTTCTTT.

This rearrangement joins TRBV27 to TRBJ2-7; unclear D gene. V was cut by 2 bases and J by 3 bases, with 11 bases left in between. The germline CDR1 and CDR2 sequences are MNHEY and SMNVEV (reference sequence). The CDR3 is 14 residues long. CDR3 nucleotides: TGTGCCAGCAGTTTAACATGGGGAAGCTACGAGCAGTACTTC. It codes for CASSLTWGSYEQYF.

The chain carries TRBV28 and TRBJ2-7; 8 bases map to TRBD1. The CDR3 covers 11 residues. The germline CDR1 and CDR2 sequences are MDHEN and SYDVKM. V trimming: 10 bases; J trimming: 6 bases; junction bases outside the gene matches: 5. This CDR3 reads CATQGAFEQYF. As DNA, the CDR3 is TGTGCCACCCAGGGGGCTTTCGAGCAGTACTTC. Full variable domain (outside the CDR3, taken from reference TRBV28 and TRBJ2-7): DVKVTQSSRYLVKRTGEKVFLECVQDMDHENMFWYRQDPGLGLRLIYFSYDVKMKEKGDIPEGYSVSREKKERFSLILESASTNQTSMYLCATQGAFEQYFGPGTRLTVT.

The chain links TRBV4-1 to TRBJ1-3; D ambiguous. This CDR3 comprises 14 residues. Trimming removed 5 bases from V and 2 bases from J, with 10 bases in between. Germline assignment: CDR1 MGHRA and CDR2 YSYEKL. This CDR3 is CASSGQVPGNTIYF. CDR3 bases: TGCGCCAGCAGCGGCCAGGTACCTGGAAACACCATATATTTT.

The chain recombines TRBV28 with TRBJ1-2; no reliable D call. Between the trimmed V and J ends, which lost 0 bases and 3 bases, there was a span of 14 bases. The CDR3 consists of 16 residues. Germline loops: CDR1 MDHEN, CDR2 SYDVKM. The CDR3 is CASSLWGRQPDYGYTF. CDR3 coding DNA: TGTGCCAGCAGTTTATGGGGTCGTCAGCCAGACTATGGCTACACCTTC.

The chain combines TRBV4-1 with TRBJ1-1; 7 bases are a match to TRBD1. Unmatched junction bases numbered 1, after V lost 4 bases and J lost 8 bases. Looked up from germline, CDR1 is MGHRA and CDR2 is YSYEKL. The CDR3 contains 11 residues. The CDR3 reads CASSRTGEAFF. CDR3 nucleotide sequence: TGCGCCAGCAGCCGGACAGGAGAAGCTTTCTTT.

The rearrangement links TRBV6-5 to TRBJ2-7, with TRBD1 matching over 10 bases. Germline V gene sequence: CDR1 MNHEY, CDR2 SVGAGI. The CDR3 spans 14 residues. V lost 9 bases, J lost 2 bases, and 7 bases stayed unmatched. In DNA form, the CDR3 reads TGTGCCAGTCAACCGGGACAGGGGACCTACGAGCAGTACTTC. It yields the protein CASQPGQGTYEQYF.

V is TRBV7-9 and J is TRBJ1-1, with D hard to call. V lost 3 bases and J 3 bases, leaving 14 bases between the germline ends. The CDR3 runs 15 residues. The germline CDR1 and CDR2 sequences are SEHNR and FQNEAQ (reference sequence). The CDR3 DNA reads TGTGCCAGCAGCTTTAACGACCCCGCGGACACTGAAGCTTTCTTT. Its translation is CASSFNDPADTEAFF.

In this sample, this clone turned up once. This same CDR3 is encoded by further DNA sequences in the sample. The chain uses TRBV7-8 and TRBJ1-5; tentatively, D is TRBD1 (5 bases). Germline V lookup: CDR1 SGHVS, CDR2 FQNEAQ. The CDR3 is made up of 15 amino acids. V lost 5 bases, J lost 9 bases, and 20 bases lay in between. DNA of the CDR3: TGTGCCAGCAGCCGAGAGAGGGGACCCGGGGTGCCCCAGCATTTT. It is translated as CASSRERGPGVPQHF.

The J gene is TRBJ1-6, the V gene TRBV3-1 (or the pseudogene TRBV3-2); no firm D call. The CDR3 is made up of 17 amino acids. Trimming stripped 0 bases from V and 0 bases from J, with 9 bases between. Germline CDR1 and CDR2: LGHDT and YNNKEL (reference sequence). CDR3 DNA: TGTGCCAGCAGCCAAGATCGGCCAGGCTCCTATAATTCACCCCTCCACTTT. The encoded protein is CASSQDRPGSYNSPLHF.

The V call is TRBV13, the J call TRBJ1-1; D remains ambiguous. The CDR3 runs 14 residues. Trimming stripped 4 bases from V and 0 bases from J, with 9 bases between. Germline assignment: CDR1 PRHDT and CDR2 FYEKMQ (reference sequence). The CDR3 DNA reads TGTGCCAGCAGCTCCCGAAGGTTGAACACTGAAGCTTTCTTT. Protein product: CASSSRRLNTEAFF.

The V gene is TRBV6-5, the J gene TRBJ1-4, with a tentative D call TRBD1 (5 bases). The CDR3 is 15 amino acids. Germline CDR1 is MNHEY and CDR2 is SVGAGI. Deletions cut 5 bases from V and 8 bases from J, with 18 bases between. This CDR3 reads CASSPFRGGEEKLFF. In nucleotides, the CDR3 is TGTGCCAGCAGTCCCTTTCGGGGGGGAGAAGAAAAACTGTTTTTT.

This chain links TRBV19 with TRBJ2-7; 9 nucleotides agree with TRBD1. V lost 5 bases, J lost 3 bases, and 8 bases stayed unmatched. The germline V gene has CDR1 LNHDA and CDR2 SQIVND (reference sequence). CDR3 length: 15 amino acids. CDR3 sequence: CASSETGTGFYEQYF. In DNA form, the CDR3 reads TGTGCCAGTAGTGAAACCGGGACAGGGTTCTACGAGCAGTACTTC. The full variable domain, with the rest looked up from reference TRBV19 and TRBJ2-7, is DGGITQSPKYLFRKEGQNVTLSCEQNLNHDAMYWYRQDPGQGLRLIYYSQIVNDFQKGDIAEGYSVSREKKESFPLTVTSAQKNPTAFYLCASSETGTGFYEQYFGPGTRLTVT.

The chain employs TRBV6-5 and TRBJ1-5; tentatively, D is TRBD1 (5 bases). There are 15 residues in the CDR3. From germline, CDR1 is MNHEY and CDR2 SVGAGI. Trimming cost V 5 bases and J 5 bases, with 16 bases left between them. CDR3: CASSKGTGKYQPQHF. The CDR3 DNA is TGTGCCAGCAGTAAGGGGACTGGGAAGTATCAGCCCCAGCATTTT.

This clone was counted once. V usage is TRBV7-9 and J usage is TRBJ1-5, with no clear D. The V end lost 5 bases, the J end lost 1 base, and 9 bases lay between the germline ends. This CDR3 has 14 residues. CDR1 SEHNR and CDR2 FQNEAQ come from the germline V gene (reference sequence). Here the CDR3 DNA reads TGTGCCAGCAGCCAGGAGGGCAGCAATCAGCCCCAGCATTTT. Translated, it gives CASSQEGSNQPQHF.

The V and J genes are TRBV3-1 (or the pseudogene TRBV3-2) and TRBJ1-1; 8 bases match TRBD1. Germline CDR1 LGHDT, CDR2 YNNKEL (reference sequence). CDR3 length equals 13 residues. Trimming took 5 bases from V and 10 from J; bases not matched to a gene: 9. CDR3 loop: CASSDRGGTGAFF. CDR3 in DNA: TGTGCCAGCAGCGATAGGGGCGGGACAGGAGCTTTCTTT.

The chain couples TRBV4-3 to TRBJ2-1; D is unclear. The germline V and J ends were trimmed by 0 bases and 10 bases, with 7 bases remaining between them. The germline CDR1 and CDR2 sequences are LGHNA and YSLEER. The CDR3 spans 12 residues. In DNA, the CDR3 is TGCGCCAGCAGCCAAGATATGTACGAGCAGTTCTTC. Its protein product is CASSQDMYEQFF.

This chain links TRBV7-9 with TRBJ1-3, with D perhaps matching TRBD1 (5 bases). The CDR3 runs to 12 residues. Trimming cost V 4 bases and J 8 bases, with 9 bases left between them. The V gene's germline CDR1 is SEHNR and CDR2 FQNEAQ (reference sequence). The CDR3, as DNA: TGTGCCAGCAGCTCGGGGGTCCACACCATATATTTT. Protein: CASSSGVHTIYF.